Listed here are 15 T cell receptor beta chains from one sample, sequenced in a study of T cells after yellow fever vaccination. TCRdb independently ran MiXCR on the 5' RACE reads; one entry per CDR3 protein. Found here are over 150,000 distinct CDR3 sequences, about 6% of them singletons; the top ten hold less than 3.5%. The sample in question was CD4+ T cells sorted from PBMCs, obtained on the day of the first yellow fever vaccination. These receptor sequences come from a man in his late teens or twenties who received the YFV17D yellow fever vaccine.

This sequence joins TRBV4-2 and TRBJ1-5; D ambiguous. Trimming pared 2 bases from V and 2 bases from J, leaving 10 bases between. This CDR3 spans 15 amino acids. Looked up from germline, CDR1 is LGHNA and CDR2 is YNFKEQ. The CDR3 DNA sequence: TGTGCCAGCAGCCAAAACGAAGGAGGCAATCAGCCCCAGCATTTT. Its translation is CASSQNEGGNQPQHF.

The sample holds many counts of this clonotype. This sequence joins TRBV7-9 and TRBJ2-7, with a weak D call TRBD1 (5 bases). The CDR3 length is 14 residues. Per germline, CDR1 SEHNR and CDR2 FQNEAQ (reference sequence). V was shortened by 0 bases and J by 6 bases, with 12 bases between the two germline ends. CDR3 amino acids: CASSLATDSTEQYF. The CDR3 nucleotides are TGTGCCAGCAGCTTAGCCACTGACAGCACCGAGCAGTACTTC.

This clonotype occurred many times. V usage is TRBV7-2 and J usage is TRBJ2-7; D unclear. V lost 5 bases and J 3 bases, leaving 11 bases between the germline ends. The CDR3 spans 13 residues. The V gene's germline CDR1 is SGHTA and CDR2 FQGNSA. Written as DNA, the CDR3 is TGTGCCAGCAGCCGCACTGGGCTCTACGAGCAGTACTTC. Its translation: CASSRTGLYEQYF.

Only a few counts were recorded for this clonotype. V is TRBV19 and J is TRBJ1-1; TRBD1 agrees at 8 bases. The germline V gene encodes CDR1 LNHDA and CDR2 SQIVND (reference sequence). CDR3 length equals 16 residues. The V and J ends lost 6 bases and 3 bases, in that order; junction bases with no gene match: 12. The CDR3 reads CASSPLPGQVDTEAFF. CDR3 DNA sequence: TGTGCCAGTAGCCCCTTACCGGGACAGGTGGACACTGAAGCTTTCTTT.

Many counts were recorded for this clonotype. J is TRBJ1-2 and V is TRBV20-1; the match to TRBD1 covers 8 bases. After removal of 5 bases from V and 6 bases from J, the junction contained 11 bases not matched to a gene. CDR3 length equals 14 residues. Germline CDR1 is DFQATT and CDR2 is SNEGSKA (reference sequence). CDR3 DNA: TGCAGTGCTTTCCGGACAGGGAAAGAGGATGGCTACACCTTC. It codes for CSAFRTGKEDGYTF.

The V and J genes are TRBV5-1 and TRBJ2-5; 9 bases line up with TRBD1. CDR1 is SGHRS and CDR2 is YFSETQ in the germline V gene. J gave up 4 bases and V 2 bases, and 9 bases lay outside the gene matches. The CDR3 has 16 residues. The DNA of the CDR3 is TGCGCCAGCAGCTTCGGGGGTTTGGGACAGGGAGAGACCCAGTACTTC. This encodes CASSFGGLGQGETQYF.

The chain recombines TRBV20-1 with TRBJ2-2, with TRBD1 identical over 11 bases. The V gene's germline CDR1 is DFQATT and CDR2 SNEGSKA (reference sequence). The CDR3 length is 17 residues. Trimming removed 6 bases from V and 5 bases from J; junction bases left unmatched: 14. The CDR3 DNA sequence: TGCAGTGCCAATGGACAGGGGGCTAGCCCGGGGACCGGGGAGCTGTTTTTT. This gives the protein CSANGQGASPGTGELFF.

This clonotype showed up many times. The rearrangement uses TRBV24-1 and TRBJ2-2, with a weak D call TRBD2 (7 bases). Germline assignment: CDR1 KGHDR and CDR2 SFDVKD. Trimming took off 3 bases at V and 6 bases at J, with 10 bases between the two ends. The CDR3 totals 14 residues. CDR3 in DNA: TGTGCCACCAGTGATCCGGGGGGCGCCGGGGAGCTGTTTTTT. As protein: CATSDPGGAGELFF.

This clonotype was seen at least ten times. V gene TRBV6-4 combines with J gene TRBJ1-2, with D perhaps matching TRBD1 (6 bases). Germline-derived CDR1 and CDR2 are MRHNA and SNTAGT. CDR3 length: 13 residues. V was shortened by 3 bases and J by 4 bases, with 9 bases between the two germline ends. The CDR3 coding sequence is TGTGCCAGCAGTGAAACAGGGACCTATGGCTACACCTTC. Its protein product is CASSETGTYGYTF.

This rearrangement joins TRBV7-2 to TRBJ1-1, with 8 bases lining up with TRBD1. The CDR3 length is 14 residues. Trimming at V came to 2 bases and at J to 4 bases, leaving 3 bases not matched to a gene. CDR1 is SGHTA, CDR2 FQGNSA, per germline. The CDR3 nucleotides are TGTGCCAGCAGCTTACAGGGGGCTAGCACTGAAGCTTTCTTT. Translated, it gives CASSLQGASTEAFF.

At least ten counts were recorded for this clonotype. V is TRBV7-2 and J is TRBJ2-7, with D possibly TRBD2 on 7 matching bases. Germline V gene sequence: CDR1 SGHTA, CDR2 FQGNSA. CDR3 length: 15 amino acids. Trimming left V 2 bases short and J 4 bases short, with 15 bases between. CDR3 sequence (DNA): TGTGCCAGCAGCTTAATTACTGCGGGGGCTTACGAGCAGTACTTC. Translated, it gives CASSLITAGAYEQYF.

The table lists this clonotype with many counts. The V and J genes are TRBV4-2 and TRBJ2-3; unclear D gene. This CDR3 spans 13 amino acids. Germline V gives CDR1 LGHNA, CDR2 YNFKEQ. V shed 0 bases and J shed 7 bases, with 8 bases lying between them. The CDR3 sequence: CASSQERPYTQYF. In DNA, the CDR3 is TGTGCCAGCAGCCAAGAACGTCCCTATACGCAGTATTTT.

This clonotype was recorded a few times. This chain joins TRBV6-2 or TRBV6-3 and TRBJ1-5; no clear D gene. The V end was cut by 5 bases, the J end by 9 bases, with 17 bases between. Germline CDR1 reads MNHEY; CDR2 reads SVGEGT. The CDR3 runs 14 residues. The CDR3 here is CASSVFRRDMPQHF. The CDR3 bases are TGTGCCAGCAGTGTGTTCCGACGGGATATGCCCCAGCATTTT.

This clonotype was observed many times. The genes are TRBV11-2 and TRBJ1-6; D is undetermined. There are 13 residues in the CDR3. Trimming cost V 3 bases and J 6 bases, with 6 bases left between them. Germline V gene sequence: CDR1 SGHAT, CDR2 FQNNGV. Here the CDR3 DNA reads TGTGCCAGCAGCTTTAACACTAATTCACCCCTCCACTTT. Its translation is CASSFNTNSPLHF.

This clonotype was counted a few times. This sequence joins TRBV7-2 and TRBJ2-1; 8 bases map to TRBD1. The CDR3 covers 17 residues. Germline V CDR1 and CDR2: SGHTA, FQGNSA. The V and J ends lost 5 bases and 3 bases, in that order; junction bases with no gene match: 12. CDR3: CASSPAGRQGNYNEQFF. The CDR3 coding sequence is TGTGCCAGCAGCCCTGCTGGGCGACAGGGGAACTACAATGAGCAGTTCTTC.